This TCR beta chain was documented in a study of siplizumab effects on memory and regulatory T cells. Regarding the study as a whole: The suppressive capacity of proliferating Tregs from siplizumab cultures remained unconfirmed. Solely a minor proportion of alloreactive clones could be assigned to unstimulated subsets.

In regard to this clone: Its target is unknown.

Per germline, CDR1 SGHNT and CDR2 YYREEE (reference sequence). There are 13 residues in the CDR3. The V and J ends lost 0 bases and 2 bases respectively, with 5 bases between them. Data came from immunoSEQ multiplex PCR; TCRdb stores just in-frame clones and leaves some out. The table lists about 100,000 clones, about 94% of them singletons. The chain recombines TRBV5-4 with TRBJ1-2; no clear D. This receptor was identified in a human donor in good health. Input material: CD4+ T cells sorted from blood. The CDR3 here is CASSLGGNYGYTF. In DNA, the CDR3 is TGTGCCAGCAGCTTGGGGGGAAACTATGGCTACACCTTC.